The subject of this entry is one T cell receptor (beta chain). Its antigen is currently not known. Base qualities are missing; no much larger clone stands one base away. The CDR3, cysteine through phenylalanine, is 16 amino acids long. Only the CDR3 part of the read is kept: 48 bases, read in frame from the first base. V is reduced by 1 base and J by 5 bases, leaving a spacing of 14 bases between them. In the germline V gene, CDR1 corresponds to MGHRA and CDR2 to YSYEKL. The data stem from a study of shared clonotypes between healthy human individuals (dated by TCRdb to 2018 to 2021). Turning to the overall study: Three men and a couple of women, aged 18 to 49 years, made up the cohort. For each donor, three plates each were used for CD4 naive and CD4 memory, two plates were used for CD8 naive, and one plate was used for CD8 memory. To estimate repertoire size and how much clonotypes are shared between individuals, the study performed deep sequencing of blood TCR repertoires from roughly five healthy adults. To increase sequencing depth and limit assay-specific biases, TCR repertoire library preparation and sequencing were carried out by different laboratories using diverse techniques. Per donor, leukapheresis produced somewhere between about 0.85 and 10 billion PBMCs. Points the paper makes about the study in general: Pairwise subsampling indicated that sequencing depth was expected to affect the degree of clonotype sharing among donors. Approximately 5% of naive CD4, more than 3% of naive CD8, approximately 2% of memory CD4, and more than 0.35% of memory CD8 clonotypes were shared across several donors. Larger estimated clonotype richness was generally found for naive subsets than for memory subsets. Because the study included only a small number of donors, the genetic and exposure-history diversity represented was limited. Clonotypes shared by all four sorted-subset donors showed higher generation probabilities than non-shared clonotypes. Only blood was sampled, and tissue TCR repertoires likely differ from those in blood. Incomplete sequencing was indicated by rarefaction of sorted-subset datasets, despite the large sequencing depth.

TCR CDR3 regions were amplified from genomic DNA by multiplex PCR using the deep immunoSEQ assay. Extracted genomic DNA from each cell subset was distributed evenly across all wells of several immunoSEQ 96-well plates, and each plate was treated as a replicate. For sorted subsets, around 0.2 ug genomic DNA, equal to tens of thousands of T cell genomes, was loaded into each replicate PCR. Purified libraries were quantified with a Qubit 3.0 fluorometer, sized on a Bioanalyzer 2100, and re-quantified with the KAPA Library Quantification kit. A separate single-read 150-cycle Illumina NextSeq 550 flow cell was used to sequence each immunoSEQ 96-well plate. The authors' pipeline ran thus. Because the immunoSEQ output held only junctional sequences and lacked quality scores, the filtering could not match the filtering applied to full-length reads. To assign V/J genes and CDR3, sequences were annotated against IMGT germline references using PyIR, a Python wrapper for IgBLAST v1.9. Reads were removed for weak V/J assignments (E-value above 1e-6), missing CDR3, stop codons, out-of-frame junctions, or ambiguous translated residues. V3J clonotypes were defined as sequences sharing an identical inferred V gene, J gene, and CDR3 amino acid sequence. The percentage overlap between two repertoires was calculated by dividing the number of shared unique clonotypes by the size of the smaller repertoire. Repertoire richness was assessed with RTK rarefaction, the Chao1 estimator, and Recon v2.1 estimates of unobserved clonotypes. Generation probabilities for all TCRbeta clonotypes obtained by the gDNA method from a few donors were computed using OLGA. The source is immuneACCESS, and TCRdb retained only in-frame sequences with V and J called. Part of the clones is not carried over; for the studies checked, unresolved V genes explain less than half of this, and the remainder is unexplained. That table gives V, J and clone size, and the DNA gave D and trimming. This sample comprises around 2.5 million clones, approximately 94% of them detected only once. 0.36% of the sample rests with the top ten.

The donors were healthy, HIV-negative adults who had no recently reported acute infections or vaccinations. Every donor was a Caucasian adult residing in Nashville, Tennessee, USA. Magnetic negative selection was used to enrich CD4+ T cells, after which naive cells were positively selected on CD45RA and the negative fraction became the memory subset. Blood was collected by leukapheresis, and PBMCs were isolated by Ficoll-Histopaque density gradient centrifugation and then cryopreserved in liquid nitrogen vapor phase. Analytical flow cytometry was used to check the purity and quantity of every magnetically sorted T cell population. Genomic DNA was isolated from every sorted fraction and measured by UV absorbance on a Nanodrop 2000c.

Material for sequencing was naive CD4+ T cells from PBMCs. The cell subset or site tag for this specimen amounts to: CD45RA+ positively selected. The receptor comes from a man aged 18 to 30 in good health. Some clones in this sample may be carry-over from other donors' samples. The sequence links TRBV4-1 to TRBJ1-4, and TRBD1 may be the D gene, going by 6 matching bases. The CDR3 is CASSQGEGGLNEKLFF. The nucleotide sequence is TGCGCCAGCAGCCAAGGGGAGGGGGGTCTCAATGAAAAACTGTTTTTT.